This entry describes one T cell receptor (beta chain). No antigen is known for it. Base qualities are not recorded, but no much larger clone differs from it by a single base. Donors were a few dozen systemically healthy Caucasian individuals from Russia aged 6 to 90 years. Ten milliliters of peripheral blood were drawn from each donor into EDTA-treated Vacutainer tubes. Ficoll-Paque density-gradient centrifugation was used to isolate PBMCs, with at least 6.5 million per sample. Trizol reagent was used to extract total RNA from the PBMCs, yielding at least 6 micrograms per sample. The percentages of naive CD45RAhigh/CD27high T cells were determined by flow cytometry on a PBMC aliquot from every donor. The V end loses 1 base and the J end loses 4 bases, and a stretch of 16 bases separates them. The CDR3, cysteine through phenylalanine, is 15 amino acids long. Only the CDR3 DNA is retained, 45 bases long and in frame from the first base. CDR1 and CDR2, per the germline V gene, are SQVTM and ANQGSEA.

The data were obtained in a study of blood T cells in healthy people across ages (dated by TCRdb to about 2015). The study in broad terms: In model experiments, roughly one uniquely barcoded TCR beta cDNA molecule per two T cells was captured by template switching. Age-related changes in TCR beta repertoire diversity were measured in the study by deep sequencing normalized with unique cDNA molecular identifiers. The donors were split into four age groups: young (average about 15 years), middle-aged (roughly 42), aged (62) and long-lived (approximately 80). Two additional independent replicas of 1 million unique cDNA reads from the same blood draw were analyzed for two donors (one aged 18 to 30 and one aged 80 or older). The full study reports these points: Bulk unsorted PBMC profiling prevented conclusive comparison of naive and antigen-experienced compartments. Observed TCR beta diversity per million T cells fell roughly linearly with age, and a significant reduction was already apparent by age around 40. Because the CMV infection status of the donors was unknown, age-related changes in expanded clonotypes may potentially have been confounded. Compared with the aged group, more naive CD4+ T cells, fewer expanded clones and increased TCR diversity were shown by the long-lived group, suggesting age selection. The percentage of naive T cells measured by flow cytometry correlated strongly with observed TCR beta diversity. Estimates of total diversity from one million sequenced T cells were regarded as lower bounds and underestimates.

Library construction relied on 5' RACE. The instrument given in TCRdb is Illumina HiSeq 2500. A second PCR of roughly 7 to 11 cycles was performed with a sample-barcoded 5' primer and a J-beta primer mix. A unique molecular identifier was introduced onto each TCR beta cDNA molecule by a template-switch 5' adaptor carrying 12 random nucleotides. Each sample yielded at least 3 million CDR3-containing paired-end reads. All of the RNA was converted into first-strand cDNA using the Mint cDNA synthesis kit, with a TRBC-specific oligonucleotide serving as the primer. Following uracil-DNA glycosylase treatment, all cDNA underwent a first 18-cycle PCR with the universal primers M1SS and BC2_uni_R. Per the source publication's procedure: For normalization, 1 million high-quality reads were randomly selected from each sample, with every read carrying a distinct molecular identifier. Reads with shared molecular identifiers were discarded instead of being binned into consensus sequences. MiTCR, set to a Q25 quality threshold and the strictest error-elimination algorithm, was used for CDR3 identification, clonotype clustering and error correction. A nonparametric unseen species model with Euler transformation was used to estimate a lower bound on total TCR beta diversity. TCRdb ran its own pipeline on the public reads, namely fastp trimming at Q25 and MiXCR clone calling, and kept in-frame beta chains. Rows merge per CDR3 protein into single entries with the most common DNA and genes. These V and J calls derive from TCRdb rather than the authors' analysis. The sample data list approximately 960,000 distinct CDR3 sequences, and about 29% of these were observed just once. The ten largest clones take up about 9.4% of the sample.

This same sample was also taken into another study, of T cells of mothers and their children. The second study, in turn, reports: Nine systemically healthy Caucasian individuals, comprising three mothers and their six children, were included as donors. cDNA synthesis used all of the extracted RNA, with roughly 1.5 ug of RNA in each 15 ul reaction. In the second PCR, the M1S primer introduced both the sample barcodes and 2-4 random nucleotides. Over 9.5 million TCR beta CDR3 reads came from each mother, compared with 2.5 million to 3.5 million reads from each child. Thymic selection similarly shapes TCR recombination output in related and unrelated pairs, with minor effect from inherited differences. Normalized repertoire overlap was always found to be slightly, but never significantly, higher in related mother-child pairs than in unrelated mother-child pairs. No persistent microchimeric T cell clones were detected, at a sensitivity of around 97 clones per million clonotypes. Deep NGS was used in the study to compare the TCR beta repertoires of mothers and children and to look for features that separate related mother-child pairs from unrelated individuals. Mothers averaged 40 +/- 4 years of age and children averaged around 10 +/- 4 years. After adapters were ligated using NEBNext reagents, the libraries underwent 100+100 nt paired-end sequencing on an Illumina HiSeq 2000. Mother and child libraries were prepared a month apart and sequenced in separate runs to prevent cross-contamination. Each donor had between roughly 450,000 and 2,300,000 distinct TCR beta clonotypes identified. Naive TCR beta clonotypes were estimated from low-frequency clonotypes matched to each donor's FACS-determined naive share, without sorting.

The sequence was collected from a woman in her thirties or forties in good health. In this chain, TRBV29-1 is recombined with TRBJ1-1; a tentative D match to TRBD1 spans 5 bases. Sequencing used blood. The nucleotides read TGCAGCGTTGAAGTAGCGGGCAGGGAGAGCACTGAAGCTTTCTTT. This is translated as CSVEVAGRESTEAFF.